This T cell receptor (beta chain) was captured by sequencing in a study of a mutant IDH1 vaccine in newly diagnosed glioma (dated by TCRdb to the early 2020s). The study in broad terms: Patients were given eight vaccinations, in weeks 1, 3, 5, 7, 11, 15, 19 and 23, which matched visits V03 through V10. Peripheral blood samples were drawn at six visits, namely V03 (baseline), V05, V07, V10, V12 and V13. Vaccination began 4-6 weeks after radiotherapy alone, or alongside temozolomide cycles in the chemotherapy-containing groups. Of the 32 patients who were treated, approximately 60% were male and approximately 38% were female, and the mean age was around 41 years. Before enrollment, patients had received standard therapy of radiotherapy alone, temozolomide alone, or radiochemotherapy with temozolomide; most received the combination. For exploratory analyses, some 24 treated patients had longitudinal TCRB deep sequencing done wherever samples were available. Overall results and qualifications from the work: Changes in the top peripheral T cell clonotypes picked up by TCRB sequencing did not appear to be linked to pseudoprogression. The authors stated that sample limitations prevented analyses of patient blood samples from being reproduced. Selection of PBMC samples for TCRB deep sequencing was based on availability. Vaccine-induced immune responses across multiple MHC alleles were detected in approximately 94% of patients.

Interpreted using the paper, the time point label stands for: week 5, during vaccination. Each vaccine dose was 300 ug of a 20-mer mutant IDH1 peptide in Montanide, given subcutaneously with topical imiquimod. The donors had newly diagnosed IDH1-mutant astrocytomas of WHO grade 3 or 4 that showed loss of nuclear ATRX. The samples were drawn from NOA16, a multicentre, single-arm, open-label phase I trial in Germany that tested a mutant IDH1 peptide vaccine in humans for the first time. Genomic DNA for TCRB sequencing was extracted from EDTA blood using the DNeasy Blood and Tissue Kit. The receptor library was made with the immunoSEQ multiplex PCR assay. Rearranged TCR beta chain sequences were amplified with the hsTCRB Kit following the manufacturer's protocol. TCRB libraries were sequenced on an Illumina MiSeq. Concerning the study's data processing: The proprietary platform of the kit vendor was used for demultiplexing, trimming and gene mapping. The source is immuneACCESS, and TCRdb retained only in-frame sequences with V and J called. Part of the clones is not carried over; for the studies checked, unresolved V genes explain less than half of this, and the remainder is unexplained. D and trimming come from the DNA, and the V and J calls and clone size come from that table. The table for this sample lists 40,000 or so clones; over 75% of them were counted only once. The top ten clones comprise 1.5% to 2% of the sample.

About this clone itself: Its antigen remains undetermined. Per-base qualities were not stored, and no clone one base away is much larger.

The sequence was obtained from a man between 40 and 49 years old with glioma. Sequenced here: PBMCs, sampled from a glioma patient whose treatment included an IDH1 peptide vaccine.

The nucleotide sequence reads TGTGCCAGCAGTTCATGGACTAGCGGGAGTAATGAGCAGTTCTTC. It translates as CASSSWTSGSNEQFF. The V and J genes are TRBV27 and TRBJ2-1, with 13 middle bases fitting TRBD2. CDR1 and CDR2 are read off the germline V gene (reference sequence) as MNHEY and SMNVEV. Clipping removes 4 bases from V and 7 bases from J, with 4 as the unmatched junction base count. The CDR3 spans 15 residues, from the cysteine through the phenylalanine. Solely the CDR3 DNA is kept, with 45 bases framed from the first base.